The next 3 T cell receptor beta chains were all read from a single sample in a study of shared clonotypes between healthy human individuals. This table comes from immunoSEQ multiplex PCR, and its TCRdb copy is limited to in-frame clones, with some not included. This table holds over a million clones, more than 60% found once. Sequenced input: memory CD4+ T cells sorted from blood. The subset here: CD45RA-negative fraction. The receptors originated from a man in his late teens or twenties in good health.

V gene TRBV4-2 combines with J gene TRBJ2-7; a possible D gene is TRBD1 (6 bases). The V gene lost 4 bases and the J gene lost 0 bases, with 10 bases spanning the gap. CDR1 LGHNA and CDR2 YNFKEQ come from the germline V gene. CDR3 size: 14 residues. Here the CDR3 DNA reads TGTGCCAGCAGCCCCGGGACACGCTCCTACGAGCAGTACTTC. This codes for CASSPGTRSYEQYF.

This chain connects TRBV28 to TRBJ2-7; D not certain. CDR1 and CDR2 (germline): MDHEN, SYDVKM. The ends were cut back, 3 bases at V and 2 bases at J, with 8 bases in the middle. The CDR3 contains 13 residues. CDR3: CASSFGNPYEQYF. DNA for the CDR3: TGTGCCAGCAGTTTCGGAAACCCCTACGAGCAGTACTTC.

The chain recombines TRBV5-1 with TRBJ2-3; no firm D call. V was shortened by 4 bases and J by 5 bases, with 8 bases between the two germline ends. Per germline, CDR1 SGHRS and CDR2 YFSETQ. CDR3 length equals 12 residues. CDR3 bases: TGCGCCAGCAGCGCTACGGGAGATACGCAGTATTTT. Translated: CASSATGDTQYF.